This passage covers 9 T cell receptor beta chains from one sample sequenced in a study of graft-versus-host responses after intestinal transplantation. No antigen has been identified for these receptors. Generated by immunoSEQ multiplex PCR, the TCRdb table keeps only in-frame clones and is missing some. The sample lists about 88,000 clones, 90% seen once, with approximately 0.11% in the top ten. The source was unstimulated CD4+ T cells sorted from spleen or lymph node cells, collected before intestinal transplant. These receptors originate from a human donor who received an intestinal transplant.

The chain combines TRBV6-5 with TRBJ1-2, with TRBD1 identical over 9 bases. This CDR3 is 15 amino acids long. V lost 0 bases and J lost 8; bases outside the gene matches: 7. Germline CDR1 MNHEY, CDR2 SVGAGI. In DNA form, the CDR3 reads TGTGCCAGCAGTTACTCCCTGGGACAGGGAAACGGCTACACCTTC. Translating gives CASSYSLGQGNGYTF.

The rearrangement uses TRBV29-1 and TRBJ1-5; D is perhaps TRBD1 (5 bases). Trimming removed 3 bases at V and 4 bases at J, with 16 bases between. This CDR3 region has 15 residues. Per the germline V gene, CDR1 is SQVTM and CDR2 is ANQGSEA. CDR3 amino acids: CSVEVGGGLNQPQHF. CDR3 bases: TGCAGCGTTGAGGTCGGGGGAGGGCTTAATCAGCCCCAGCATTTT.

V gene TRBV5-4 combines with J gene TRBJ1-3; D is perhaps TRBD1 (6 bases). The V end was cut by 0 bases, the J end by 6 bases, with 10 bases between. Germline assignment: CDR1 SGHNT and CDR2 YYREEE (reference sequence). The CDR3 runs to 14 residues. This chain's CDR3 is CASSLGGGENTIYF. In DNA, the CDR3 is TGTGCCAGCAGCTTGGGGGGGGGCGAAAACACCATATATTTT.

J is TRBJ2-7 and V is TRBV19; D is perhaps TRBD1 (6 bases). Trimming pared 4 bases from V and 2 bases from J, leaving 15 bases between. The germline V gene encodes CDR1 LNHDA and CDR2 SQIVND (reference sequence). The CDR3 spans 15 residues. This CDR3 is CASSNPAGVAYEQYF. The CDR3, as DNA: TGTGCCAGTAGTAATCCCGCAGGGGTGGCCTACGAGCAGTACTTC. Complete variable domain (other parts from reference TRBV19 and TRBJ2-7): DGGITQSPKYLFRKEGQNVTLSCEQNLNHDAMYWYRQDPGQGLRLIYYSQIVNDFQKGDIAEGYSVSREKKESFPLTVTSAQKNPTAFYLCASSNPAGVAYEQYFGPGTRLTVT.

V usage is TRBV7-9 and J usage is TRBJ2-5; TRBD2 agrees at 16 bases. CDR1 and CDR2 (germline): SEHNR, FQNEAQ (reference sequence). The CDR3 is 17 residues long. The V segment lost 5 bases and the J segment 5 bases; nucleotides outside the gene matches: 8. DNA for the CDR3: TGTGCCAGCAGCCCCGGGACTAGCGGGGGGGCCTTGGAGACCCAGTACTTC. This gives the protein CASSPGTSGGALETQYF.

This clone was counted once. This sequence joins TRBV7-9 and TRBJ2-3, with D perhaps matching TRBD2 (5 bases). Deletions cut 4 bases from V and 5 bases from J, with 7 bases between. The CDR3 consists of 12 residues. Germline V CDR1 and CDR2: SEHNR, FQNEAQ (reference sequence). The CDR3 protein is CASSWELDTQYF. CDR3 sequence (DNA): TGTGCCAGCAGCTGGGAGCTAGATACGCAGTATTTT. The whole variable domain, filled in from reference TRBV7-9 and TRBJ2-3, reads DTGVSQNPRHKITKRGQNVTFRCDPISEHNRLYWYRQTLGQGPEFLTYFQNEAQLEKSRLLSDRFSAERPKGSFSTLEIQRTEQGDSAMYLCASSWELDTQYFGPGTRLTVL.

The V and J genes are TRBV27 and TRBJ2-2, with TRBD1 matching 7 bases. Trimming at V came to 6 bases and at J to 5 bases, leaving 6 bases not matched to a gene. The CDR3 covers 14 residues. Germline V gene lookup returns CDR1 MNHEY and CDR2 SMNVEV (reference sequence). CDR3 sequence (DNA): TGTGCCAGCAGCCTGGACAGGTTTACCGGGGAGCTGTTTTTT. Residues: CASSLDRFTGELFF.

The chain couples TRBV4-1 to TRBJ1-6; the D is unclear. Germline V gene data show CDR1 as MGHRA and CDR2 as YSYEKL. The CDR3 has 16 amino acids. Trimming removed 0 bases at V and 0 bases at J, with 6 bases between. The CDR3 region has the DNA TGCGCCAGCAGCCAAGAGGGCGTCTCCTATAATTCACCCCTCCACTTT. The encoded protein is CASSQEGVSYNSPLHF.

A single count supports this clone. The CDR3 region has the DNA TGTGCTAGTTTAGCGGGGGCCAGCACAGATACGCAGTATTTT. The encoded protein is CASLAGASTDTQYF. The chain joins TRBV12-5 to TRBJ2-3; the match to TRBD2 covers 9 bases. The CDR3 is 14 residues long. Germline V gene lookup returns CDR1 LGHNT and CDR2 FRNRAP. J was trimmed by 0 bases and V by 8 bases; bases with no gene match: 3.